The 6 T cell receptor beta chains reported below all come from one sample, sequenced in a study of breast tumors, draining lymph nodes, adjacent tissues. From the multiplex PCR reads, TCRdb called clonotypes with MiXCR, one entry per CDR3 protein. The table has 150,000 to 250,000 distinct CDR3 sequences, approximately 31% seen once. The lymph nodes were axillary draining lymph nodes from breast cancer patients. Sequencing was performed on axillary lymph node tissue. These receptor sequences come from a female donor with breast cancer. Some clones in this sample may be carry-over from other donors' samples.

The genes are TRBV5-4 and TRBJ2-5; D is uncertain. The CDR3 covers 17 residues. Deletions cut 0 bases from V and 4 bases from J, with 19 bases between. CDR1 is SGHNT and CDR2 is YYREEE in the germline V gene (reference sequence). The CDR3 nucleotides read TGTGCCAGCAGCTTGGACCCGGCCTCCTCGACGATAGAGACCCAGTACTTC. Encoded protein: CASSLDPASSTIETQYF.

This chain joins TRBV12-3 or TRBV12-4 and TRBJ2-5; 7 nucleotides match TRBD2. The junction had 20 bases not matched to a gene; V was cut back by 5 bases and J by 5 bases. The CDR3 has 18 residues. CDR3 region: CASSPPKYGTKYGETQYF. The CDR3 coding sequence is TGTGCCAGCAGTCCCCCAAAGTACGGGACTAAGTATGGGGAGACCCAGTACTTC.

At least ten counts were recorded for this clonotype. The chain has TRBV11-2 and TRBJ1-3; D is possibly TRBD1 (5 bases). CDR3 length: 17 amino acids. Trimming removed 1 base at V and 1 base at J, with 14 bases between. Germline V gives CDR1 SGHAT, CDR2 FQNNGV. CDR3 loop: CASSLVAGGRSGNTIYF. The CDR3 DNA reads TGTGCCAGCAGCTTAGTTGCGGGGGGTCGATCTGGAAACACCATATATTTT.

The V and J genes are TRBV18 and TRBJ1-5, with 9 bases fitting TRBD1. CDR1 is KGHSH and CDR2 is LQKENI in the germline V gene. Trimming at V came to 3 bases and at J to 5 bases, leaving 11 bases not matched to a gene. CDR3 length equals 17 residues. CDR3 residues: CASSPYEGGQGYQPQHF. CDR3 in DNA: TGTGCCAGCTCACCGTACGAGGGGGGACAGGGCTATCAGCCCCAGCATTTT.

This clonotype has at least ten counts. The V call is TRBV20-1, the J call TRBJ2-7; TRBD2 aligns across 12 bases. The ends lost 4 bases at V and 0 bases at J; junction bases unmatched: 7. The CDR3 has 16 amino acids. Germline V CDR1 and CDR2: DFQATT, SNEGSKA (reference sequence). The CDR3 region has the DNA TGCAGTGCTATATCCTGGGGACTAGCGGGCTCCTACGAGCAGTACTTC. Translating it yields CSAISWGLAGSYEQYF.

The sample holds many counts of this clonotype. The chain is built from TRBV7-2 and TRBJ2-2, with TRBD2 as a possible D gene (5 bases). CDR1 is SGHTA and CDR2 is FQGNSA in the germline V gene. Trimming pared 2 bases from V and 6 bases from J, leaving 10 bases between. This CDR3 is 14 amino acids long. The CDR3 protein is CASSLLSSSGELFF. The DNA for the CDR3 is TGTGCCAGCAGCTTATTGTCTAGCTCCGGGGAGCTGTTTTTT.